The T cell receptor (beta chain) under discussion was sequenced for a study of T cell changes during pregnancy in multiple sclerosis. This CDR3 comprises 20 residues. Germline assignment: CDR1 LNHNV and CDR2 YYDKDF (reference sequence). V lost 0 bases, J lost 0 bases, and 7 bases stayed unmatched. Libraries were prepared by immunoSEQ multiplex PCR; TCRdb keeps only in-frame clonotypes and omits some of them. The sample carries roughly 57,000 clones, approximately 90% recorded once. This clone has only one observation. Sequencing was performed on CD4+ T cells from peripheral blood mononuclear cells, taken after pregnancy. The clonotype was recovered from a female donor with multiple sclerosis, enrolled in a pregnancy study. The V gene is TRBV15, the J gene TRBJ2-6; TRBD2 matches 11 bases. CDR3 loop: CATSRDPASGGISGANVLTF. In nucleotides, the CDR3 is TGTGCCACCAGCAGAGATCCTGCTAGCGGGGGGATCTCTGGGGCCAACGTCCTGACTTTC.